A single sample is the source of the 27 T cell receptor beta chains below, sequenced in a study of EBV T-cell therapy then PD-1 blockade in nasopharyngeal carcinoma. Time point in this sample: 266 days after commencement of treatment, after nivolumab therapy. Treatment of the sample: AdE1-LMPpoly-expanded autologous EBV-specific T-cell therapy followed by anti-PD-1 nivolumab. The antigens for these receptors are not known. Repertoires were generated with immunoSEQ multiplex PCR, while TCRdb's copy carries only in-frame clones and drops some. Here the sample spans over 20,000 clones, about 86% being singletons. The sequencing here drew on CD8+ T cells from blood, taken around day 250 from a patient whose treatment included autologous EBV-specific T cells and nivolumab. All receptors come from a middle-aged man with nasopharyngeal carcinoma.

The V gene is TRBV7-8, the J gene TRBJ2-1; D is uncertain. V was cut by 1 base and J by 0 bases, with 4 bases left in between. The CDR3 runs 14 residues. CDR1 and CDR2 (germline): SGHVS, FQNEAQ. In nucleotides, the CDR3 is TGTGCCAGCAGCTTAGGTATCTCCTACAATGAGCAGTTCTTC. Translated, it gives CASSLGISYNEQFF.

This rearrangement joins TRBV27 to TRBJ2-7; 7 bases are a match to TRBD1. V dropped 6 bases and J dropped 8; count of bases not matched to a gene: 7. Per the germline V gene, CDR1 is MNHEY and CDR2 is SMNVEV (reference sequence). CDR3 size: 12 residues. The CDR3: CASSGDREKQYF. Here the CDR3 DNA reads TGTGCCAGCAGCGGAGACAGGGAAAAGCAGTACTTC.

V usage is TRBV19 and J usage is TRBJ2-7, with D tentatively TRBD2 (5 bases). The germline V and J ends were trimmed by 8 bases and 4 bases, with 15 bases remaining between them. Germline CDR1 reads LNHDA; CDR2 reads SQIVND (reference sequence). This CDR3 contains 13 residues. This CDR3 reads CASGREGGYEQYF. CDR3 in DNA: TGTGCCAGTGGGAGAGAGGGCGGTTACGAGCAGTACTTC.

The chain has TRBV6-6 and TRBJ2-5; D gene ambiguous. The CDR3 extends over 12 amino acids. Germline CDR1 is MNHNY and CDR2 is SVGAGI (reference sequence). Trimming pared 6 bases from V and 3 bases from J, leaving 8 bases between. The CDR3, as DNA: TGTGCCAGCAGGAGTTTGGAAGAGACCCAGTACTTC. It translates to CASRSLEETQYF.

The V gene is TRBV6-5, the J gene TRBJ1-1; unclear D gene. This CDR3 is 13 amino acids long. Per the germline V gene, CDR1 is MNHEY and CDR2 is SVGAGI. The V gene lost 2 bases and the J gene lost 8 bases, with 12 bases spanning the gap. The CDR3 DNA sequence: TGTGCCAGCAGTTACGTCCGTTATAGGGAAGCTTTCTTT. Its translation: CASSYVRYREAFF.

The chain uses TRBV9 and TRBJ2-7; possible D gene TRBD2, 6 bases. CDR3 length equals 15 residues. V was pared by 1 base and J by 3 bases, with 14 bases between. Germline V CDR1 and CDR2: SGDLS, YYNGEE. The CDR3 DNA sequence: TGTGCCAGCAGCGTACTGGCGGAGGGCAACTACGAGCAGTACTTC. This encodes CASSVLAEGNYEQYF.

By sample fraction, this clone is medium-sized. The V call is TRBV7-2, the J call TRBJ2-3; no definite D call. CDR3 size: 15 residues. Germline CDR1 is SGHTA and CDR2 is FQGNSA. V gave up 5 bases and J gave up 0 bases, with 12 bases separating them. Here the CDR3 DNA reads TGTGCCAGCAGCCTGATGGCGGCTAGCACAGATACGCAGTATTTT. Protein sequence: CASSLMAASTDTQYF.

This rearrangement joins TRBV27 to TRBJ2-7; D ambiguous. Trimming removed 5 bases at V and 3 bases at J, with 17 bases between. Germline V gene lookup returns CDR1 MNHEY and CDR2 SMNVEV (reference sequence). The CDR3 has 15 residues. The CDR3 reads CASSPLDGRYYEQYF. The CDR3 nucleotides are TGTGCCAGCAGTCCGTTAGACGGCCGATACTACGAGCAGTACTTC.

The chain links TRBV27 to TRBJ2-7; TRBD1 agrees at 9 bases. The CDR3 is 16 amino acids. Losses at the gene ends were 0 bases for V and 7 bases for J; bases not matched to a gene: 10. CDR1 and CDR2 from the germline V gene are MNHEY and SMNVEV (reference sequence). The CDR3 DNA reads as TGTGCCAGCAGTTTATCATACCTGGACAGGGGTAGTGAGCAGTACTTC. This codes for CASSLSYLDRGSEQYF.

The CDR3 DNA reads TGTGCCAGCAGCCCAGCGGCGTGGCAGGGACCTGGAAACACCATATATTTT. This sequence encodes CASSPAAWQGPGNTIYF. V and J are TRBV7-9 and TRBJ1-3; maybe TRBD1 (5 bases). The CDR3 is 17 residues long. Trimming took 5 bases from V and 2 from J, leaving 19 bases between them. Germline CDR1 SEHNR, CDR2 FQNEAQ (reference sequence).

The chain couples TRBV4-3 to TRBJ2-3; a possible D gene is TRBD2 (5 bases). The germline gives CDR1 LGHNA, CDR2 YSLEER. The CDR3 covers 16 residues. V was clipped by 5 bases and J by 0 bases, with 15 bases between them. This CDR3 reads CASSEADGLSTDTQYF. The DNA of the CDR3 is TGCGCCAGCAGCGAGGCGGATGGACTGAGCACAGATACGCAGTATTTT.

V and J are TRBV24-1 and TRBJ2-1; perhaps D is TRBD1 or TRBD2 (5 bases each). CDR3 length equals 11 residues. Germline assignment: CDR1 KGHDR and CDR2 SFDVKD. The V end lost 9 bases, the J end lost 8 bases, and 10 bases lay between the germline ends. The CDR3 reads CATWDGDEQFF. CDR3 in DNA: TGTGCCACCTGGGACGGGGATGAGCAGTTCTTC.

The chain uses TRBV9 and TRBJ2-5; D unclear. Germline CDR1 is SGDLS and CDR2 is YYNGEE. The CDR3 runs 12 residues. Trimming cost V 4 bases and J 5 bases, with 9 bases left between them. The CDR3 is CASSPLGETQYF. DNA for the CDR3: TGTGCCAGCAGCCCCCTAGGGGAGACCCAGTACTTC. Full variable domain (rest looked up from reference TRBV9 and TRBJ2-5): DSGVTQTPKHLITATGQRVTLRCSPRSGDLSVYWYQQSLDQGLQFLIQYYNGEERAKGNILERFSAQQFPDLHSELNLSSLELGDSALYFCASSPLGETQYFGPGTRLLVL.

This sequence joins TRBV6-5 and TRBJ2-7; possibly TRBD1 or TRBD2 for D (5 bases each). The CDR3 sequence is 15 residues long. The germline V gene encodes CDR1 MNHEY and CDR2 SVGAGI. V dropped 2 bases and J dropped 4 bases, with 15 bases sitting between them. CDR3 sequence: CASSYEAGTSYEQYF. CDR3 sequence (DNA): TGTGCCAGCAGTTACGAGGCAGGGACCTCTTACGAGCAGTACTTC.

This sequence joins TRBV19 and TRBJ2-1; 9 bases line up with TRBD2. Trimming cost V 7 bases and J 2 bases; bases outside gene matches: 6. Germline V gene sequence: CDR1 LNHDA, CDR2 SQIVND (reference sequence). The CDR3 has 15 residues. CDR3 coding DNA: TGTGCCAGTAATCCTAGCGGGGTAACCTACAATGAGCAGTTCTTC. Protein product: CASNPSGVTYNEQFF. Drawing the rest from reference TRBV19 and TRBJ2-1, the complete variable domain is DGGITQSPKYLFRKEGQNVTLSCEQNLNHDAMYWYRQDPGQGLRLIYYSQIVNDFQKGDIAEGYSVSREKKESFPLTVTSAQKNPTAFYLCASNPSGVTYNEQFFGPGTRLTVL.

This clone was seen once. The chain carries TRBV29-1 and TRBJ1-2; D gene ambiguous. Germline CDR1 reads SQVTM; CDR2 reads ANQGSEA. The CDR3 contains 11 residues. Trimming took off 6 bases at V and 8 bases at J, with 13 bases between the two ends. The CDR3 loop reads CSVPTERGYTF. In nucleotides, the CDR3 is TGCAGCGTCCCCACAGAGCGGGGCTACACCTTC. Looking up the rest from reference TRBV29-1 and TRBJ1-2 gives the full variable domain: SAVISQKPSRDICQRGTSLTIQCQVDSQVTMMFWYRQQPGQSLTLIATANQGSEATYESGFVIDKFPISRPNLTFSTLTVSNMSPEDSSIYLCSVPTERGYTFGSGTRLTVV.

The gene calls are TRBV9 and TRBJ2-5; the match to TRBD1 covers 9 bases. Per the germline V gene, CDR1 is SGDLS and CDR2 is YYNGEE. Trimming took 4 bases from V and 4 from J; bases not matched to a gene: 11. The CDR3 has 16 amino acids. The CDR3 DNA reads as TGTGCCAGCAGCCCTTTACGGACAGGGGATGGAGAGACCCAGTACTTC. Translating it yields CASSPLRTGDGETQYF.

The V and J genes are TRBV7-9 and TRBJ1-6, with TRBD1 matching 9 bases. Germline V gene data show CDR1 as SEHNR and CDR2 as FQNEAQ (reference sequence). V shed 5 bases, J shed 7 bases, and the junction held 3 bases outside the gene matches. The CDR3 length is 14 residues. The CDR3 DNA is TGTGCCAGCAGCCCGACAGGGGGGAATTCACCCCTCCACTTT. Encoded protein: CASSPTGGNSPLHF.

This clone was found a few times. The rearrangement joins TRBV9 to TRBJ2-3; 7 bases are a match to TRBD2. V shed 4 bases, J shed 1 base, and the junction held 9 bases outside the gene matches. The CDR3 spans 16 residues. Germline V gene data show CDR1 as SGDLS and CDR2 as YYNGEE. The CDR3 nucleotides are TGTGCCAGCAGCAGATTTAGCGGGTCTGGCACAGATACGCAGTATTTT. Its translation: CASSRFSGSGTDTQYF.

This clone was seen only once. The chain is built from TRBV28 and TRBJ1-5; 9 bases map to TRBD1. Germline V gives CDR1 MDHEN, CDR2 SYDVKM. V trimming: 4 bases; J trimming: 3 bases; junction bases outside the gene matches: 1. The CDR3 is 14 residues long. The CDR3 is CASSWDRDNQPQHF. The CDR3 DNA reads TGTGCCAGCAGTTGGGACAGGGACAATCAGCCCCAGCATTTT.

The CDR3 DNA sequence: TGCGCCAGCAGCTTGACACAGAACAATCAGCCCCAGCATTTT. Amino acid sequence: CASSLTQNNQPQHF. The V gene is TRBV5-1, the J gene TRBJ1-5; D gene uncertain. The CDR3 is 14 amino acids. Trimming took 1 base from V and 3 from J, leaving 8 bases between them. Germline lookup yields CDR1 SGHRS and CDR2 YFSETQ.

This chain uses TRBV4-1 with TRBJ2-1, with 10 bases fitting TRBD2. V shed 1 base and J 0 bases; nucleotides not matched to a gene: 9. The CDR3 loop spans 19 amino acids. Germline CDR1 is MGHRA and CDR2 is YSYEKL. This CDR3 is CASSQGGLAGAGSYNEQFF. The CDR3 DNA follows: TGCGCCAGCAGCCAAGGGGGCCTAGCGGGGGCTGGCTCCTACAATGAGCAGTTCTTC.

This clone came up a few times. The genes are TRBV6-5 and TRBJ2-3, with unresolved D. This CDR3 is built from 13 residues. V was cut by 6 bases and J by 4 bases, with 11 bases left in between. Germline V gene sequence: CDR1 MNHEY, CDR2 SVGAGI. CDR3 bases: TGTGCCAGCAGCCAGACCGAGGCAGATACGCAGTATTTT. Protein: CASSQTEADTQYF.

The chain uses TRBV7-8 and TRBJ2-1; D is ambiguous. CDR1 and CDR2 from the germline V gene are SGHVS and FQNEAQ. This CDR3 region has 13 residues. Between the trimmed V and J ends, which lost 6 bases and 5 bases, there was a span of 11 bases. The CDR3 protein is CASSVGRHNEQFF. The CDR3 nucleotides are TGTGCCAGCAGTGTCGGACGGCACAATGAGCAGTTCTTC.

The chain is built from TRBV28 and TRBJ2-1, with 8 bases aligning to TRBD2. Germline trimming cut 7 bases from V and 4 bases from J; bases unmatched to any gene: 3. In germline, CDR1 is MDHEN, CDR2 SYDVKM. CDR3 size: 13 residues. The CDR3 DNA reads as TGTGCCAGCAAACTAGCGGTATACAATGAGCAGTTCTTC. It specifies CASKLAVYNEQFF.

The rearrangement links TRBV12-3 or TRBV12-4 to TRBJ1-2; D is undetermined. V was trimmed by 2 bases and J by 8 bases, leaving 12 bases between them. This CDR3 is built from 13 residues. The CDR3 DNA reads TGTGCCAGCAGTTTAAGTGCCTCCGGGGGCTACACCTTC. Protein sequence: CASSLSASGGYTF.

The V call is TRBV7-9, the J call TRBJ2-1; D unclear. V was pared by 4 bases and J by 2 bases, with 6 bases between. CDR1 is SEHNR and CDR2 is FQNEAQ in the germline V gene (reference sequence). This CDR3 contains 13 residues. CDR3 sequence reads: CASSSLAYNEQFF. CDR3 nucleotide sequence: TGTGCCAGCAGCTCTCTGGCCTACAATGAGCAGTTCTTC. Filled out from reference TRBV7-9 and TRBJ2-1, the complete variable domain reads DTGVSQNPRHKITKRGQNVTFRCDPISEHNRLYWYRQTLGQGPEFLTYFQNEAQLEKSRLLSDRFSAERPKGSFSTLEIQRTEQGDSAMYLCASSSLAYNEQFFGPGTRLTVL.